The clone carrying this T cell receptor (beta chain) was counted a few times. The hyperthyroidism patients had all been newly diagnosed, and their disease duration was under 2 months. Their ages ranged from 18 to 65 years. Together with thyroid ultrasound, orbital computed tomography, serum thyroxine and TRAb, clinical symptoms were used for diagnoses. It was around 10 ml of fresh peripheral blood that supplied the PBMCs. The CDR3 covers 16 residues. Trimming cost V 0 bases and J 3 bases, with 15 bases left between them. Looked up from germline, CDR1 is LGHNT and CDR2 is FRNRAP. These data belong to a study of T cells in Graves' hyperthyroidism and ophthalmopathy. Across the whole study: Peripheral blood was acquired at first diagnosis, ahead of any therapy whatsoever.

Researchers amplified the TCR beta CDR3 regions from RNA transcripts. A first-round RT-PCR of the TCR CDR3 used the HTBI primer set. TCRdb processed the multiplex PCR reads anew with MiXCR; each CDR3 protein has one entry. The profile shows a few hundred thousand distinct CDR3 sequences, 15% to 19% of them singletons. This receptor was identified in a woman aged 25 to 39 with Graves' hyperthyroidism. The chain couples TRBV12-5 to TRBJ2-7; weak D call: TRBD2 (5 bases). The sequencing input was blood. CDR3 sequence (DNA): TGTGCTAGTGGTTTGGTACTGGGTGCGGGCAGCTACGAGCAGTACTTC. Its protein is CASGLVLGAGSYEQYF. The variable domain in full, completed from reference TRBV12-5 and TRBJ2-7, reads DARVTQTPRHKVTEMGQEVTMRCQPILGHNTVFWYRQTMMQGLELLAYFRNRAPLDDSGMPKDRFSAEMPDATLATLKIQPSEPRDSAVYFCASGLVLGAGSYEQYFGPGTRLTVT.